This record looks at one TCR beta chain sequence and its context. Its antigen specificity is not known. Base qualities were left out, and no much larger clone turns up one base away. Genomic DNA was isolated from the sorted cells so that the TCRbeta CDR3 region could be sequenced. TCRbeta CDR3 regions were sequenced using the immunoSEQ Assay. TCRdb's version of the immuneACCESS table is confined to in-frame rearrangements and falls short of the full clone set. An unresolved V gene accounts for under half of the shortfall where checked; the remainder is of unknown origin. The sample yields about 76,000 clones; roughly 90% were counted once. The ten top clones hold under 1% of the sample. Taken from cysteine to phenylalanine, the CDR3 has 15 residues. Solely the CDR3 DNA is kept, with 45 bases framed from the first base. CDR1 and CDR2 were assigned from the germline V gene as MNHNS and SASEGT. From V the trimming removes 6 bases and from J it removes 2 bases, while the gene matches leave 8 bases of the junction unaccounted for.

Patients with a history of autoimmune disease or receiving systemic immunosuppression were excluded from the trial. Peripheral blood for TCR sequencing was drawn from every dose cohort at baseline, at cycle 4 day 1 and at cycle 7 day 1. Samples came from an open-label, multicenter, first-in-human phase I dose-escalation trial of ivuxolimab. Adults with locally advanced or metastatic melanoma, renal cell carcinoma, hepatocellular carcinoma or head and neck squamous cell carcinoma were enrolled in the trial. Before TCR sequencing, CD4+ T cells and CD8+ T cells were sorted from peripheral blood as separate populations. The sample is drawn from a study of OX40 agonist ivuxolimab in advanced cancers. Describing the broader study: Ivuxolimab was a fully human IgG2 agonistic monoclonal antibody targeting the costimulatory receptor OX40 (CD134). Intravenous ivuxolimab was administered to patients every 2 weeks at six dose levels: 0.01, 0.1, 0.3, 1.5, 3 and 10 mg/kg. Of the 50 or so patients in dose escalation, approximately 20 had hepatocellular carcinoma, about 15 had melanoma, 9 had renal cell carcinoma and 9 had head and neck cancer. In the dose-escalation cohort, 82.7% of patients were male, and the mean age was roughly 60 years, with a range of roughly 20 to 80. Patients were allowed to have had prior anti-PD-1, anti-PD-L1 or anti-CTLA-4 therapy, and around 43% of the dose-escalation patients had been treated with checkpoint inhibitors. Three dose-escalation patients achieved partial responses, one with hepatocellular carcinoma and two with cutaneous melanoma. Peripheral TCRbeta sequencing aimed to test whether ivuxolimab altered TCR sequence diversity and caused clonal T-cell expansion. The monotherapy dose-escalation portion (N ≈ 50 patients) of the phase I ivuxolimab trial is reported in the paper. Points the paper makes about the study in general: Low levels of normalized T-cell clonal expansion were also shown by some nonresponding patients. At doses of 0.1 to 3.0 mg/kg, clonal expansion of both CD4+ and CD8+ T cells in blood was seen between baseline and week 6. The antigen specificity of the clonally expanded peripheral T cells was not determined. After ivuxolimab, expanded clones were on average more numerous among CD8+ T cells than among CD4+ T cells. In the 0.1-3.0 mg/kg groups, partial responders were among the patients with the lowest normalized peripheral clonal expansion, particularly in CD8+ T cells.

Material: CD4+ or CD8+ T cells sorted from blood, obtained in a trial of the OX40 agonist ivuxolimab. The TCR was taken from an adult with an advanced solid tumor such as melanoma, head and neck, liver or kidney cancer. The chain couples TRBV6-1 to TRBJ1-1; 8 bases in the middle match TRBD1. The DNA sequence follows: TGTGCCAGCAGAGGAACCGACAGGGGTAACACTGAAGCTTTCTTT. It translates as CASRGTDRGNTEAFF.